This TCR beta chain emerged from a study of regulatory T cells in long-lasting Graves disease (dated by TCRdb to the early 2020s). As for the study more broadly: Persistent Graves' disease was defined as persistently positive TSH receptor autoantibodies together with antithyroid drug treatment for over 5 years. Persistent Graves' disease patients were compared with newly diagnosed Graves' disease patients by peripheral blood TCR sequencing and RNA sequencing. The study was registered as a clinical trial and conducted in China. A total of 33 samples underwent TCR sequencing, from about 13 patients with persistent Graves' disease and some 20 patients with newly diagnosed Graves' disease. Antithyroid drugs had been taken for about 10.3 years on average by persistent Graves' disease patients in the clinical cohort.

The intended sense of this specimen's time point label: persistent/refractory GD, antithyroid drugs over 5 years with positive TRAb. RNA was extracted from PBMCs in TRIzol for both TCR sequencing and RNA sequencing. The diagnosis of Graves' disease followed American Thyroid Association guidelines. Recruitment of patients was carried out at an endocrinology department in Xi'an, China. Each patient gave about 10 milliliters of peripheral blood, collected in an EDTA anticoagulant tube. PBMCs were isolated by Ficoll Paque Plus density gradient separation without further T cell sorting. An Agilent 2100 Bioanalyzer and agarose gel were used to check RNA quality, and a NanoDrop 2000 was used to measure RNA concentration. A note on this clonotype: It has no known antigen specificity. No base qualities exist here, and no much larger clone lies one base off it.

What the study reported, not specific to this receptor: Only peripheral blood was studied, because thyroid tissue, the primary lesion, was inaccessible. More public clonotypes were shared among persistent patients (under 3,000) than among newly diagnosed patients (966). Compared with newly diagnosed patients, patients with persistent Graves' disease had lower TCR Shannon entropy and fewer highly expanded clones, which suggests clonal expansion. Persistent disease showed preferential use of TRBV28, TRBJ1-2 and TRBJ2-5, whereas newly diagnosed disease favored TRBV20-1 and TRBJ2-1. As a limitation, the authors acknowledged that the small sample size may reduce accuracy. Sequencing and analysis were limited to the TCR beta chain.

The library was made by multiplex PCR. The sequencing machine was an Illumina HiSeq 4000. To build TCR beta libraries, CDR3 regions were amplified by Arm-PCR using iRepertoire HTBI primers. Before sequencing, the PCR products underwent gel purification. The study's processing was this. Gene usage analysis of CDR3 amino acid clonotypes relied on the 60 or so TRBV and fewer than 15 TRBJ segments identified across samples. COPE and FqMerger were used to merge filtered high-quality paired reads into contigs. BLAST was used to align contigs to IMGT TRBV, TRBD and TRBJ reference genes, and CDR3 was defined according to IMGT. Clonotypes above 0.1% frequency were classified as highly expanded clones. Shannon entropy was used to measure repertoire diversity, and the Gini coefficient was used to measure V-J evenness. A clonotype was considered public if more than one individual shared it. Clones were called with MiXCR by TCRdb after fastp trimmed the public reads at Q25, and only in-frame beta chains were retained. Rows with a matching CDR3 protein are joined into one entry that keeps the most common DNA and genes. The V and J calls, along with clone size, are taken from TCRdb and not from the paper's own processing. The sample table lists 350,000 to 500,000 distinct CDR3 sequences, under 25% of them with a count of one. Around 15% of the sample is held by the ten biggest clonotypes.

Per the germline V gene, SGHVS is the CDR1 and FQNEAQ is the CDR2. V and J are truncated by 0 bases and 6 bases respectively, leaving an intervening sequence of 12 bases. The CDR3 starts with the cysteine, ends with the phenylalanine, and has 14 residues. The CDR3 DNA has 42 bases and is translated from base 1. This specimen was peripheral blood mononuclear cells (PBMCs), taken when the disease was refractory, from a patient treated with antithyroid drugs. The origin of this receptor is a female donor with Graves disease. The rearrangement combines TRBV7-8 with TRBJ2-7; the D gene identity is not certain. The base sequence is TGTGCCAGCAGCTTAGCGGACGAGGCTTTCGAGCAGTACTTC. Its protein product is CASSLADEAFEQYF. The CDR3 plus the reference TRBV7-8 and TRBJ2-7 genes for the other parts give the full variable domain: GAGVSQSPRYKVAKRGQDVALRCDPISGHVSLFWYQQALGQGPEFLTYFQNEAQLDKSGLPSDRFFAERPEGSVSTLKIQRTQQEDSAVYLCASSLADEAFEQYFGPGTRLTVT.